This T cell receptor beta chain is from a study of T cell changes during pregnancy in multiple sclerosis. J gave up 5 bases and V 4 bases, and 4 bases lay outside the gene matches. Germline assignment: CDR1 MNHNS and CDR2 SASEGT. CDR3 length: 15 residues. Assay used: immunoSEQ multiplex PCR; TCRdb lists only in-frame clones, some missing. The sample has 130,000 or so clones, 90% to 95% seen once. The sequencing here drew on peripheral blood, taken before pregnancy. This chain connects TRBV6-1 to TRBJ1-6; 8 bases agree with TRBD1. The TCR sequence derives from a female donor with multiple sclerosis, enrolled in a pregnancy study. CDR3 bases: TGTGCCAGCAGTGCCTACAGGGGGGATAATTCACCCCTCCACTTT. As protein: CASSAYRGDNSPLHF.